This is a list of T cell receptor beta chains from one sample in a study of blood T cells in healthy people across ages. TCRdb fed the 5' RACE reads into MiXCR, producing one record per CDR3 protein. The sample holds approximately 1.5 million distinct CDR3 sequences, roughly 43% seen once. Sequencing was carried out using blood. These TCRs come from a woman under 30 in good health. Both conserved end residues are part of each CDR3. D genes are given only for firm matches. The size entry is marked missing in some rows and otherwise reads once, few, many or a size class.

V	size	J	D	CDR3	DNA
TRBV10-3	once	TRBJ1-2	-	CAISDAEANYGYTF	TGTGCCATCAGTGATGCGGAAGCTAACTATGGCTACACCTTC
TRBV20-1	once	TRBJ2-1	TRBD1	CSARDRFGSSYNEQFF	TGCAGTGCAAGGGACAGGTTCGGAAGCTCCTACAATGAGCAGTTCTTC
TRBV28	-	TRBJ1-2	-	CASSLLPGLADYGYTF	TGTGCCAGCAGTTTACTCCCGGGACTAGCGGATTATGGCTACACCTTC
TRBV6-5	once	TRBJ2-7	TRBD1	CASSYTGQGLTYEQYF	TGTGCCAGCAGTTACACGGGACAGGGCCTAACCTACGAGCAGTACTTC
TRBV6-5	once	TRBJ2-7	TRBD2	CASSLSTGLAGNEQYF	TGTGCCAGCAGCCTTTCCACGGGACTAGCGGGAAATGAGCAGTACTTC
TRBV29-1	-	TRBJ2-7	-	CSVGGSRVTYEQYF	TGCAGCGTTGGGGGATCCAGAGTGACCTACGAGCAGTACTTC
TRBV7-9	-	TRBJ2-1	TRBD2	CASTQREYNEQFF	TGTGCCAGCACACAGCGGGAGTACAATGAGCAGTTCTTC
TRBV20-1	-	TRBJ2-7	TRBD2	CSARVMTSGYNEQYF	TGCAGTGCTAGAGTTATGACTAGCGGATACAATGAGCAGTACTTC
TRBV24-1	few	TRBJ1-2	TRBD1	CATSEGRGPMGYTF	TGTGCCACCAGCGAGGGAAGGGGGCCTATGGGCTACACCTTC
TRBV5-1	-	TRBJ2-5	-	CASTIEDGQTQYF	TGCGCCAGCACCATCGAGGACGGTCAGACCCAGTACTTC
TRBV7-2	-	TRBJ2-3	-	CASSLVSTQTDTQYF	TGTGCCAGCAGCTTAGTTTCGACCCAAACTGATACGCAGTATTTT
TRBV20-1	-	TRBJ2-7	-	CSARETPAAAEQYF	TGCAGTGCTAGGGAGACCCCAGCCGCGGCCGAGCAGTACTTC
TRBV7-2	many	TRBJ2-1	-	CASSLDRDNEQFF	TGTGCCAGCAGCTTAGACAGGGACAATGAGCAGTTCTTC